This T cell receptor (beta chain) was documented in a study of siplizumab effects on memory and regulatory T cells. Study findings and constraints: With siplizumab, cumulative frequency of CD4+ memory-derived alloreactive sequences dropped significantly. Naive T cells appeared more diverse than memory cells and seemed to be major alloresponse contributors. With siplizumab, mappable alloreactive CD4+ clones averaged around 65% Treg-derived, versus less than 30% in controls.

Assay: immunoSEQ multiplex PCR; the TCRdb copy retains only in-frame clones and omits some. The sample gives 50,000 to 55,000 clones, around 97% of which show up once; under 0.7% is in the top ten. The CDR3 contains 13 residues. V lost 6 bases, J lost 2 bases, and 10 bases lay in between. The germline V gene has CDR1 MNHEY and CDR2 SVGAGI. In the case of this clone: What it recognizes is unknown.

The chain has TRBV6-5 and TRBJ1-1; no firm D call. The receptor comes from a human donor in good health. The specimen sequenced was naive CD4+ T cells sorted from blood. This CDR3 is CASSPAANTEAFF. Here the CDR3 DNA reads TGTGCCAGCAGCCCCGCGGCAAACACTGAAGCTTTCTTT.